These T cell receptor beta chains were read from a single sample in a study of a mutant IDH1 vaccine in newly diagnosed glioma. Using immunoSEQ multiplex PCR, the repertoire was profiled, and TCRdb retains in-frame clones only, with some absent. The sample holds approximately 50,000 clones; 70% to 90% are singletons and the top ten take around 1.5%. Their recognized antigens are unknown. This sample comprised PBMCs, obtained from a glioma patient whose treatment included an IDH1 peptide vaccine. These receptors came from a man aged 40-49 years with glioma. Each CDR3 is given with its conserved first and last residue. The D gene is left open where the match is weak.

CASSLGRVLAQAHPQYF	TRBV7-8	TRBJ2-3	-
CASSVTSGRGEQYF	TRBV9	TRBJ2-7	TRBD2
CASSYSLSGYEQYF	TRBV6-5	TRBJ2-7	-
CASSDSGSEETQYF	TRBV6-6	TRBJ2-5	TRBD2
CASSLGGGGPSSGNTIYF	TRBV5-1	TRBJ1-3	-
CASSLLGAMNTEAFF	TRBV7-2	TRBJ1-1	-
CASSLYGVGTEAFF	TRBV5-1	TRBJ1-1	-
CASSPVAGVGNEQFF	TRBV7-3	TRBJ2-1	TRBD2
CASSVEGSRSGELFF	TRBV5-1	TRBJ2-2	-
CASSPPGTPEQYF	TRBV18	TRBJ2-7	-
CASSVRGTVTEKLFF	TRBV2	TRBJ1-4	-
CASSLGGAAKNIQYF	TRBV5-1	TRBJ2-4	-
CASIFRGGPVYGYTF	TRBV6-5	TRBJ1-2	-
CASSQATGWNEQYF	TRBV4-1	TRBJ2-7	-
CASSWRTTDLGETQYF	TRBV5-1	TRBJ2-5	-
CASSQVLAGSYNEQFF	TRBV4-1	TRBJ2-1	TRBD2